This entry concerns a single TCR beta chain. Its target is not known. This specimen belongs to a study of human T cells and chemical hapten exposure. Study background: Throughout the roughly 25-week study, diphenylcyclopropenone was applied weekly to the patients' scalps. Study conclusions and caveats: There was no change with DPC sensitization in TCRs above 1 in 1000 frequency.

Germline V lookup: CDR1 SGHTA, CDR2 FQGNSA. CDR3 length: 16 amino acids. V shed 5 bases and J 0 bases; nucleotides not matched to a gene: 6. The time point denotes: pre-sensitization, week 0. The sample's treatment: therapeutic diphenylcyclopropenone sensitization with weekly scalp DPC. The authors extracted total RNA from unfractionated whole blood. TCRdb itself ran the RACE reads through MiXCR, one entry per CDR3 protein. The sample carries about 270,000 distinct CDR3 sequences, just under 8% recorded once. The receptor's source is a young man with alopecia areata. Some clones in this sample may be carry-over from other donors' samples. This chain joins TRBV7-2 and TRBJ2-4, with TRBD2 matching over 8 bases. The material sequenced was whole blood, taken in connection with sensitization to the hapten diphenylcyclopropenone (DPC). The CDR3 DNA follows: TGTGCCAGCAGCCCAGAAAGCGGGGGAGCCAAAAACATTCAGTACTTC. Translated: CASSPESGGAKNIQYF. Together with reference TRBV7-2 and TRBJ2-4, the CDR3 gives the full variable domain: GAGVSQSPSNKVTEKGKDVELRCDPISGHTALYWYRQSLGQGLEFLIYFQGNSAPDKSGLPSDRFSAERTGGSVSTLTIQRTQQEDSAVYLCASSPESGGAKNIQYFGAGTRLSVL.